These 30 T cell receptor beta chains were all obtained from the same sample, sequenced in a study of technical replicates of blood from a handful of donors. Produced via immunoSEQ multiplex PCR; TCRdb's table is partial and in-frame only. The sample records 11,000 to 15,000 clones, roughly 84% being singletons. Sequencing was done on a sample of PBMCs. The receptors derive from a human donor in good health.

The chain combines TRBV9 with TRBJ2-7; maybe TRBD2 (6 bases). The germline V gene encodes CDR1 SGDLS and CDR2 YYNGEE. The CDR3 is 14 amino acids. The V gene lost 4 bases and the J gene lost 7 bases, with 18 bases spanning the gap. CDR3 loop: CASSSSGLWGEQYF. The CDR3 nucleotides read TGTGCCAGCAGCTCCTCGGGACTCTGGGGGGAGCAGTACTTC.

The chain employs TRBV7-3 and TRBJ1-3, with D unresolved. Trimming pared 4 bases from V and 0 bases from J, leaving 10 bases between. The CDR3 runs 15 residues. Germline assignment: CDR1 SGHTA and CDR2 FQGTGA. Here the CDR3 DNA reads TGTGCCAGCAGCTCCCGACATAACTCTGGAAACACCATATATTTT. It translates to CASSSRHNSGNTIYF.

This chain connects TRBV10-3 to TRBJ2-3; TRBD2 matches 13 bases. With 2 bases clipped from V and 3 bases from J, the junction kept 8 bases outside the gene matches. This CDR3 comprises 18 residues. Germline lookup yields CDR1 ENHRY and CDR2 SYGVKD. Here the CDR3 DNA reads TGTGCCATCAGTGAGACCGGGACTAGCGGGACATCAACAGATACGCAGTATTTT. Encoded protein: CAISETGTSGTSTDTQYF.

CDR3 loop: CASSYDRSYTEAFF. The CDR3 nucleotides are TGTGCCAGCAGCTACGACAGGTCTTACACTGAAGCTTTCTTT. The chain uses TRBV6-6 and TRBJ1-1, with a tentative D call TRBD1 (6 bases). CDR3 length: 14 amino acids. CDR1 is MNHNY, CDR2 SVGAGI, per germline (reference sequence). Between the trimmed V and J ends, which lost 6 bases and 3 bases, there was a span of 14 bases.

The chain combines TRBV6-4 with TRBJ2-2; the match to TRBD2 covers 10 bases. This CDR3 region has 17 residues. The J segment lost 0 bases and the V segment lost 2 bases, leaving 3 bases of the junction unmatched. Germline V lookup: CDR1 MRHNA, CDR2 SNTAGT. This chain's CDR3 is CASSDEREGSNTGELFF. The CDR3 region has the DNA TGTGCCAGCAGTGACGAGCGGGAGGGTTCGAACACCGGGGAGCTGTTTTTT.

This chain uses TRBV25-1 with TRBJ1-5, with a weak D call TRBD1 (5 bases). Germline lookup yields CDR1 MGHDK and CDR2 SYGVNS. The CDR3 loop spans 14 amino acids. Trimming removed 1 base at V and 1 base at J, with 5 bases between. The CDR3 sequence: CASSESGSNQPQHF. The CDR3 DNA reads TGTGCCAGCAGTGAATCAGGGAGCAATCAGCCCCAGCATTTT.

The chain couples TRBV5-1 to TRBJ2-3; the match to TRBD2 covers 7 bases. Germline CDR1 reads SGHRS; CDR2 reads YFSETQ. V gave up 3 bases and J gave up 2 bases; unmatched junction bases: 9. The CDR3 runs to 16 residues. The DNA for the CDR3 is TGCGCCAGCAGCTGGGATCTAGCGGAGATCACAGATACGCAGTATTTT. Translated, it gives CASSWDLAEITDTQYF.

The genes are TRBV5-4 and TRBJ1-5, with D tentatively TRBD1 (6 bases). The germline V gene has CDR1 SGHNT and CDR2 YYREEE (reference sequence). There are 15 residues in the CDR3. V dropped 1 base and J dropped 4 bases, with 12 bases sitting between them. CDR3 residues: CASSLWGGPNQPQHF. The CDR3, as DNA: TGTGCCAGCAGCTTGTGGGGGGGGCCTAATCAGCCCCAGCATTTT. The variable domain in full, completed from reference TRBV5-4 and TRBJ1-5, reads ETGVTQSPTHLIKTRGQQVTLRCSSQSGHNTVSWYQQALGQGPQFIFQYYREEENGRGNFPPRFSGLQFPNYSSELNVNALELDDSALYLCASSLWGGPNQPQHFGDGTRLSIL.

The gene calls are TRBV9 and TRBJ2-1; 11 nucleotides agree with TRBD2. CDR1 SGDLS and CDR2 YYNGEE come from the germline V gene. Losses at the gene ends were 0 bases for V and 2 bases for J; bases not matched to a gene: 4. This CDR3 has 17 amino acids. The CDR3 coding sequence is TGTGCCAGCAGCGTAGACCTAGCGGGAGGCCCCTACAATGAGCAGTTCTTC. Its protein is CASSVDLAGGPYNEQFF.

This rearrangement joins TRBV18 to TRBJ2-1; weak D call: TRBD2 (6 bases). Trimming pared 0 bases from V and 7 bases from J, leaving 13 bases between. This CDR3 has 15 residues. The germline gives CDR1 KGHSH, CDR2 LQKENI. The CDR3 nucleotides are TGTGCCAGCTCACCACCCGGGGGTTTCGGGAATGAGCAGTTCTTC. It is translated as CASSPPGGFGNEQFF.

This chain uses TRBV5-8 with TRBJ1-1; maybe TRBD1 (5 bases). Germline V lookup: CDR1 SGHTS, CDR2 YDEGEE. Trimming pared 5 bases from V and 6 bases from J, leaving 17 bases between. The CDR3 consists of 14 residues. CDR3 nucleotide sequence: TGTGCCAGCAGAAATTCAGGGATTGAGGCTGAAGCTTTCTTT. Protein sequence: CASRNSGIEAEAFF.

This chain uses TRBV11-2 with TRBJ2-3; D is possibly TRBD2 (6 bases). The CDR3 loop spans 18 amino acids. The germline V gene encodes CDR1 SGHAT and CDR2 FQNNGV. Deletions cut 4 bases from V and 0 bases from J, with 20 bases between. The CDR3 DNA follows: TGTGCCAGCAGCTCCCGGGCAGCGGGTGGGGTCAGCACAGATACGCAGTATTTT. Amino acid sequence: CASSSRAAGGVSTDTQYF. Full variable domain (missing parts from reference TRBV11-2 and TRBJ2-3): EAGVAQSPRYKIIEKRQSVAFWCNPISGHATLYWYQQILGQGPKLLIQFQNNGVVDDSQLPKDRFSAERLKGVDSTLKIQPAKLEDSAVYLCASSSRAAGGVSTDTQYFGPGTRLTVL.

The V call is TRBV18, the J call TRBJ2-2; TRBD1 might be the D (6 bases). V lost 5 bases and J 0 bases, leaving 10 bases between the germline ends. CDR3 length: 15 residues. Germline loops: CDR1 KGHSH, CDR2 LQKENI. CDR3 sequence: CASSAQGTNTGELFF. In DNA form, the CDR3 reads TGTGCCAGCTCAGCGCAGGGGACGAACACCGGGGAGCTGTTTTTT.

This rearrangement joins TRBV6-5 to TRBJ2-1, with 9 bases aligning to TRBD2. Germline values: CDR1 MNHEY, CDR2 SVGAGI. J was trimmed by 7 bases and V by 0 bases; bases with no gene match: 7. The CDR3 has 16 amino acids. The CDR3 region is CASSYSRREGRNEQFF. The CDR3 DNA reads TGTGCCAGCAGTTACTCGCGGCGGGAGGGCCGTAATGAGCAGTTCTTC.

The chain employs TRBV7-9 and TRBJ2-1; 7 bases are shared with TRBD1. V lost 2 bases to trimming and J lost 8 bases; unmatched junction nucleotides: 3. CDR1 SEHNR and CDR2 FQNEAQ come from the germline V gene (reference sequence). CDR3 size: 13 residues. CDR3 sequence reads: CASSLLTGHEQFF. In nucleotides, the CDR3 is TGTGCCAGCAGCTTACTGACAGGGCATGAGCAGTTCTTC.

The chain links TRBV28 to TRBJ2-7, with 9 bases identical to TRBD1. Germline CDR1 MDHEN, CDR2 SYDVKM. V lost 4 bases to trimming and J lost 3 bases; unmatched junction nucleotides: 7. The CDR3 spans 15 residues. This CDR3 is CASSSPQGASYEQYF. The CDR3 DNA is TGTGCCAGCAGTTCCCCACAGGGGGCAAGCTACGAGCAGTACTTC.

This chain links TRBV28 with TRBJ2-5; 7 nucleotides line up with TRBD2. Germline CDR1 and CDR2: MDHEN and SYDVKM. The CDR3 contains 12 residues. The trim removed 10 bases at V and 5 bases at J, leaving 7 bases unmatched. In DNA, the CDR3 is TGTGCCACCACAGCGGGACGGGAGACCCAGTACTTC. Amino acid sequence: CATTAGRETQYF.

The J gene is TRBJ2-1, the V gene TRBV18; TRBD1 matches at 7 bases. The germline gives CDR1 KGHSH, CDR2 LQKENI. Germline trimming cut 2 bases from V and 1 base from J; bases unmatched to any gene: 2. The CDR3 runs 15 residues. CDR3: CASSPSRGSYNEQFF. In DNA, the CDR3 is TGTGCCAGCTCACCATCCAGGGGGTCCTACAATGAGCAGTTCTTC.

This clone has a handful of counts. The rearrangement joins TRBV25-1 to TRBJ2-7, with D perhaps TRBD1 (6 bases). Germline V CDR1 and CDR2: MGHDK, SYGVNS. V lost 3 bases and J lost 2, with 23 bases in between. CDR3 length: 18 residues. The CDR3 DNA reads as TGTGCCAGCAGTGAGGTGGGTAAGACAGGCATCCGGACCTACGAGCAGTACTTC. The encoded protein is CASSEVGKTGIRTYEQYF.

The chain carries TRBV7-8 and TRBJ2-5; TRBD2 matches at 7 bases. Germline-derived CDR1 and CDR2 are SGHVS and FQNEAQ. V lost 5 bases and J lost 0; bases outside the gene matches: 12. The CDR3 totals 17 residues. The CDR3 sequence is CASSPRPSGKYQETQYF. The CDR3 nucleotides are TGTGCCAGCAGCCCGAGGCCTAGCGGAAAGTACCAAGAGACCCAGTACTTC.

This clone has just one count. The chain employs TRBV5-6 and TRBJ2-7; TRBD1 is a possible D gene (6 bases). V lost 4 bases and J 4 bases, leaving 12 bases between the germline ends. Germline-derived CDR1 and CDR2 are SGHDT and YYEEEE. The CDR3 is made up of 13 amino acids. CDR3 protein: CASSRQVTYEQYF. The CDR3 DNA is TGTGCCAGCAGCCGACAGGTCACATACGAGCAGTACTTC.

The chain carries TRBV5-4 and TRBJ2-7; 7 bases align to TRBD2. This CDR3 region has 16 residues. Per germline, CDR1 SGHNT and CDR2 YYREEE (reference sequence). V lost 4 bases, J lost 2 bases, and 12 bases stayed unmatched. The CDR3 DNA reads as TGTGCCAGCAGCGCGGACGGCGGGAGAACCCCCTACGAGCAGTACTTC. Translation: CASSADGGRTPYEQYF.

The chain employs TRBV18 and TRBJ2-2, with 7 bases matching TRBD1. Germline CDR1 is KGHSH and CDR2 is LQKENI. The CDR3 has 16 amino acids. Unmatched junction bases numbered 7, after V lost 4 bases and J lost 2 bases. The CDR3 nucleotides are TGTGCCAGCTCACGTCCGGGACAGCAAAACACCGGGGAGCTGTTTTTT. Its protein is CASSRPGQQNTGELFF.

The chain recombines TRBV7-2 with TRBJ1-3; D not resolved. Trimming cost V 5 bases and J 2 bases, with 16 bases left between them. The CDR3 consists of 16 residues. In germline, CDR1 is SGHTA, CDR2 FQGNSA. CDR3 coding DNA: TGTGCCAGCAGCCCACTCCCCGCAGCGACTGGAAACACCATATATTTT. It encodes CASSPLPAATGNTIYF.

This sequence joins TRBV5-4 and TRBJ2-7; TRBD2 agrees at 8 bases. This CDR3 comprises 16 residues. Germline CDR1 SGHNT, CDR2 YYREEE (reference sequence). Trimming removed 4 bases from V and 0 bases from J; junction bases left unmatched: 9. CDR3 region: CASSRGGAESSYEQYF. The CDR3 DNA reads as TGTGCCAGCAGCCGGGGGGGGGCAGAAAGCTCCTACGAGCAGTACTTC.

There are a few counts of this clone. J is TRBJ1-1 and V is TRBV5-1, with 7 bases that match TRBD1. Germline lookup yields CDR1 SGHRS and CDR2 YFSETQ. The V and J ends lost 2 bases and 4 bases, in that order; junction bases with no gene match: 8. The CDR3 has 15 amino acids. The CDR3 region is CASSFSGTEGTEAFF. The CDR3 nucleotides are TGCGCCAGCAGCTTCTCCGGGACAGAGGGCACTGAAGCTTTCTTT. Based on the CDR3 plus reference TRBV5-1 and TRBJ1-1, the full variable domain is KAGVTQTPRYLIKTRGQQVTLSCSPISGHRSVSWYQQTPGQGLQFLFEYFSETQRNKGNFPGRFSGRQFSNSRSEMNVSTLELGDSALYLCASSFSGTEGTEAFFGQGTRLTVV.

Only a few counts were recorded for this clone. V usage is TRBV27 and J usage is TRBJ1-1, with a tentative D call TRBD1 (5 bases). Per germline, CDR1 MNHEY and CDR2 SMNVEV (reference sequence). This CDR3 comprises 13 residues. Deletions cut 0 bases from V and 4 bases from J, with 6 bases between. CDR3 in DNA: TGTGCCAGCAGTTTATCAGGGGTCACTGAAGCTTTCTTT. Residues: CASSLSGVTEAFF.

Remarks on this clone: The sample contains more than one DNA sequence encoding this CDR3. V usage is TRBV5-1 and J usage is TRBJ2-5; 8 bases map to TRBD2. The germline V gene encodes CDR1 SGHRS and CDR2 YFSETQ. J was trimmed by 4 bases and V by 0 bases; bases with no gene match: 5. The CDR3 runs to 15 residues. CDR3 residues: CASSLEGGRRETQYF. The CDR3, as DNA: TGCGCCAGCAGCTTGGAGGGCGGGAGGCGAGAGACCCAGTACTTC.

This clone was counted only a few times. CDR3 DNA sequence: TGTGCCAGCAGCCCGCCTGCTAGCGCCGCCTACGAGCAGTACTTC. Encoded protein: CASSPPASAAYEQYF. This rearrangement joins TRBV7-2 to TRBJ2-7; possibly TRBD2 for D (6 bases). The V and J ends lost 5 bases and 2 bases respectively, with 16 bases between them. Germline CDR1 is SGHTA and CDR2 is FQGNSA. The CDR3 loop spans 15 amino acids.

The chain links TRBV20-1 to TRBJ2-5; the D is unclear. Trimming cost V 1 base and J 3 bases, with 3 bases left between them. The germline CDR1 and CDR2 sequences are DFQATT and SNEGSKA (reference sequence). This CDR3 comprises 11 residues. The CDR3, as DNA: TGCAGTGCTAGAGCAGAAGAGACCCAGTACTTC. Protein sequence: CSARAEETQYF.